This T cell receptor (beta chain) was found in a study of Ad26.COV2.S vaccination and SARS-CoV-2 variants (dated by TCRdb to the early 2020s). Study-level background: Vaccine-arm donors came from COV1001, a multicentre, randomized, double-blind, placebo-controlled phase I-IIa trial of Ad26.COV2.S in healthy adults. Dosing of Ad26.COV2.S was intramuscular, at either 5x10^10 or 1x10^11 viral particles, delivered as one shot or as two shots spaced 56 days apart. Trial participants were randomized into five groups of five: low-dose or high-dose Ad26.COV2.S given once or twice, or placebo on both occasions. TCRbeta repertoire sequencing was used to assess the specificity and breadth of SARS-CoV-2-reactive T cell receptors after Ad26.COV2.S vaccination. A total of roughly 30 samples were included in the TCR-sequenced set, comprising around 19 Ad26.COV2.S vaccine recipients, 5 placebo recipients and 8 SARS-CoV-2 convalescent individuals. Throughout the experiments and outcome assessment, investigators stayed blinded to trial group allocation.

The investigation overall reported the following: Vaccine and placebo recipients had similar non-spike TCR breadth, a finding consistent with the vaccine containing only spike. The study was not powered to compare responses between vaccine doses or regimens. After vaccination, spike-specific CD8+ and CD4+ T cell responses were reported to show substantial breadth. It was noted by the authors that total T cell responses may have been underestimated by the TCR breadth and depth analyses. Ad26.COV2.S recipients had higher spike-specific TCR breadth than placebo recipients (P = 0.0014).

Sample treatment or condition, as interpreted from the label and publication: over 15 received Ad26.COV2.S at low or high dose, single or two shots; about 5 received placebo; per-sample allocation not given. Repertoires of vaccine and placebo recipients were sequenced from samples taken on day 63 after the first injection. Cohort 1b enrolled around 24 adults aged 18-55 years at a single site in Boston, USA, between 29 July and 7 August 2020. Ad26.COV2.S was a replication-incompetent adenovirus type 26 vector that expressed a prefusion-stabilized SARS-CoV-2 spike protein derived from the original Wuhan strain. The immunoSEQ Assay was the method used to sequence TCRbeta CDR3 regions. After extraction, genomic DNA underwent amplification by bias-controlled multiplex PCR, followed by high-throughput sequencing. Turning to the authors' computational methods: To quantify the absolute abundance of every unique TCRbeta CDR3 region, sequences were collapsed and filtered. T cell fraction was estimated by normalizing TCRbeta template counts to usable DNA, with usable DNA measured through amplification of reference genes found in all nucleated cells. Repertoire TCRs were annotated as SARS-CoV-2-specific when V gene, CDR3 amino acid sequence and J gene were exactly matched to a known reactive TCR set. MIRA supplied the reference SARS-CoV-2 TCR set, which was filtered for enrichment in COVID-19-positive ImmuneCODE repertoires so that public or cross-reactive TCRs were removed. Based on the MIRA antigens, annotated TCRs were further analysed at the level of specific ORF or position within ORF. Depth was the summed frequency of annotated unique rearrangements, while breadth was defined as annotated unique rearrangements over total unique productive rearrangements. Two-sided Wilcoxon rank-sum tests were used to compare TCR breadth between groups. TCRdb obtained this table from immuneACCESS and retained in-frame rearrangements with V and J assigned. These tables miss some clones; where compared with another copy, unresolved V genes account for less than half of the shortfall, and the remainder is unexplained. V, J and clone size are those of that table, while D and trimming were read from the DNA. For this sample the table gives over 350,000 clones, of which around nine tenths were detected only once. 3% to 3.5% of the sample comes from the top ten.

This clone turned up a few times. No cognate antigen has been identified for it. Qualities for individual bases were not recorded, and no much larger clone is one base off. The CDR3 starts with the cysteine, ends with the phenylalanine, and has 15 residues. Only the CDR3 portion is preserved as DNA: 45 bases, with reading frame beginning at the first base. CDR1 SGHTA and CDR2 FQGNSA are derived from the germline V gene. V is clipped by 5 bases and J by 0 bases, and the sequence between their germline boundaries is 13 bases long. Sample: peripheral blood, taken in a trial of Ad26.COV2.S vaccine versus placebo. The clonotype comes from a person aged 18 to 59 who received the Ad26.COV2.S COVID-19 vaccine or a placebo. Recombination joined TRBV7-2 with TRBJ1-1; no D segment can be confidently identified. The nucleotide sequence is given as TGTGCCAGCAGCCTGGGTTTTGGAGTGAACACTGAAGCTTTCTTT. This encodes CASSLGFGVNTEAFF.